What follows are 29 T cell receptor beta chains derived from one specimen sequenced in a study of blood T cell repertoires in COVID-19. The protocol was immunoSEQ multiplex PCR, while the TCRdb copy is restricted to in-frame clones and leaves out a portion. The sample contains some 200,000 clones, around 87% of which appear only once. Sequenced: PBMCs or T cells enriched from blood (not recorded which). These TCRs come from a man between 25 and 39 years old in a cohort exposed to, infected with or recovered from COVID-19 (not recorded which).

The chain combines TRBV15 with TRBJ2-7; 10 nucleotides align to TRBD1. The CDR3 length is 15 residues. With 3 bases clipped from V and 3 bases from J, the junction kept 5 bases outside the gene matches. Germline values: CDR1 LNHNV, CDR2 YYDKDF (reference sequence). The CDR3 DNA reads as TGTGCCACCAGCAGTGGACAGGGGGGAATCTACGAGCAGTACTTC. Amino acid sequence: CATSSGQGGIYEQYF.

The chain uses TRBV18 and TRBJ1-6; 8 nucleotides align to TRBD1. V shed 4 bases and J 6 bases; nucleotides not matched to a gene: 5. The CDR3 spans 15 residues. The germline gives CDR1 KGHSH, CDR2 LQKENI. This chain's CDR3 is CASSLDDRGNSPLHF. The CDR3 DNA is TGTGCCAGCTCACTCGACGACAGGGGTAATTCACCCCTCCACTTT.

The V and J genes are TRBV6-5 and TRBJ2-7, with TRBD1 matching over 7 bases. The germline gives CDR1 MNHEY, CDR2 SVGAGI. The CDR3 length is 13 residues. The trim removed 6 bases at V and 1 base at J, leaving 3 bases unmatched. The CDR3 coding sequence is TGTGCCAGCAGGCCGGGACAGTCCTACGAGCAGTACTTC. Translated, it gives CASRPGQSYEQYF.

The chain is built from TRBV19 and TRBJ2-1; D may be TRBD2 (5 bases). There are 12 residues in the CDR3. Germline CDR1 LNHDA, CDR2 SQIVND (reference sequence). V lost 3 bases, J lost 9 bases, and 9 bases lay in between. CDR3: CASSMLGGEQFF. Written as DNA, the CDR3 is TGTGCCAGTAGTATGTTAGGAGGTGAGCAGTTCTTC.

CDR3 in amino acids: CAKTLAGDLFF. The DNA of the CDR3 is TGTGCCAAAACACTAGCGGGAGATCTGTTCTTC. The V gene is TRBV2, the J gene TRBJ2-1, with TRBD2 matching 11 bases. This CDR3 region has 11 residues. Germline V lookup: CDR1 SNHLY, CDR2 FYNNEI. V was pared by 10 bases and J by 15 bases, with 8 bases of the junction left unmatched.

J is TRBJ2-1 and V is TRBV11-2, with 15 nucleotides matching TRBD2. Germline V lookup: CDR1 SGHAT, CDR2 FQNNGV. The V and J ends lost 5 bases and 7 bases, in that order; junction bases with no gene match: 6. This CDR3 region has 16 residues. CDR3 residues: CASSLGLAGGGNEQFF. In nucleotides, the CDR3 is TGTGCCAGCAGCCTCGGACTAGCGGGAGGGGGGAATGAGCAGTTCTTC.

This chain links TRBV9 with TRBJ2-1; TRBD2 matches 9 bases. The CDR3 contains 17 residues. Germline CDR1 reads SGDLS; CDR2 reads YYNGEE. V gave up 0 bases and J gave up 7 bases; unmatched junction bases: 11. CDR3 in amino acids: CASSVDHLAGILNEQFF. The CDR3 nucleotides read TGTGCCAGCAGCGTAGACCACCTAGCGGGGATTTTAAATGAGCAGTTCTTC. Based on the CDR3 plus reference TRBV9 and TRBJ2-1, the full variable domain is DSGVTQTPKHLITATGQRVTLRCSPRSGDLSVYWYQQSLDQGLQFLIQYYNGEERAKGNILERFSAQQFPDLHSELNLSSLELGDSALYFCASSVDHLAGILNEQFFGPGTRLTVL.

The chain is built from TRBV7-9 and TRBJ1-1; a weak D match, TRBD1 (5 bases). CDR3 size: 14 residues. Trimming removed 3 bases at V and 1 base at J, with 9 bases between. CDR1 is SEHNR and CDR2 is FQNEAQ in the germline V gene (reference sequence). DNA of the CDR3: TGTGCCAGCAGCTTCCAGGGCACGAACACTGAAGCTTTCTTT. Amino acid sequence: CASSFQGTNTEAFF.

This sequence joins TRBV10-2 and TRBJ2-7, with TRBD1 matching over 9 bases. The germline V gene encodes CDR1 WSHSY and CDR2 SAAADI. Losses at the gene ends were 2 bases for V and 6 bases for J; bases not matched to a gene: 5. The CDR3 has 14 residues. The CDR3 DNA follows: TGCGCCAGCAGTGAGCGGACAGGGGTTCGCGAGCAGTACTTC. This translates into CASSERTGVREQYF.

This clone came up once. This chain links TRBV7-3 with TRBJ2-3; weak D call: TRBD2 (6 bases). CDR3 length: 15 residues. Per germline, CDR1 SGHTA and CDR2 FQGTGA. V shed 4 bases and J shed 1 base, with 12 bases lying between them. CDR3 in DNA: TGTGCCAGCAGCTCCACTAGCTTGGGCACAGATACGCAGTATTTT. Protein: CASSSTSLGTDTQYF.

The V gene is TRBV4-2, the J gene TRBJ2-1, with D perhaps TRBD2 (6 bases). The V gene's germline CDR1 is LGHNA and CDR2 YNFKEQ. Trimming shortened V by 0 bases and J by 7 bases, and 22 bases separated the two germline ends. The CDR3 runs 18 residues. The CDR3 reads CASSQDGVVDSGRNEQFF. The CDR3 DNA sequence: TGTGCCAGCAGCCAAGATGGGGTGGTTGATAGCGGACGAAATGAGCAGTTCTTC.

The chain has TRBV28 and TRBJ2-6, with a weak D call TRBD2 (6 bases). V shed 2 bases and J shed 4 bases, with 21 bases lying between them. The germline CDR1 and CDR2 sequences are MDHEN and SYDVKM. The CDR3 runs 19 residues. The CDR3 here is CASSLAGGTIISGANVLTF. The DNA of the CDR3 is TGTGCCAGCAGTTTAGCCGGAGGGACCATAATTTCCGGGGCCAACGTCCTGACTTTC.

The J gene is TRBJ2-7, the V gene TRBV7-9, with TRBD2 identical over 7 bases. Germline V gives CDR1 SEHNR, CDR2 FQNEAQ (reference sequence). This CDR3 has 13 amino acids. V gave up 7 bases and J gave up 4 bases; unmatched junction bases: 7. In DNA, the CDR3 is TGTGCCAGCACCACTAGCGAGCGTTACGAGCAGTACTTC. This gives the protein CASTTSERYEQYF.

This chain connects TRBV4-1 to TRBJ2-7; a weak D match, TRBD2 (6 bases). Trimming stripped 4 bases from V and 1 base from J, with 11 bases between. The germline gives CDR1 MGHRA, CDR2 YSYEKL. CDR3 size: 14 residues. CDR3 protein: CASSREEKSYEQYF. The DNA for the CDR3 is TGCGCCAGCAGCCGGGAGGAGAAGTCCTACGAGCAGTACTTC.

The sample holds a few counts of this clone. The J gene is TRBJ2-5, the V gene TRBV7-2; TRBD2 matches 7 bases. Germline values: CDR1 SGHTA, CDR2 FQGNSA. This CDR3 is 16 amino acids long. After removal of 1 base from V and 9 bases from J, the junction contained 14 bases not matched to a gene. CDR3 amino acids: CASSLVGGTNKRPQYF. The CDR3 DNA follows: TGTGCCAGCAGCTTAGTTGGAGGGACTAACAAGAGACCCCAGTACTTC.

In nucleotides, the CDR3 is TGTGCCAGCAGCTCCTTAGGACAGGGTAATTCACCCCTCCACTTT. Translating gives CASSSLGQGNSPLHF. This sequence joins TRBV7-9 and TRBJ1-6; 8 positions match TRBD1. The CDR3 spans 15 residues. In germline, CDR1 is SEHNR, CDR2 FQNEAQ (reference sequence). The ends lost 4 bases at V and 6 bases at J; junction bases unmatched: 5.

The gene calls are TRBV29-1 and TRBJ2-1; the match to TRBD1 covers 8 bases. Per germline, CDR1 SQVTM and CDR2 ANQGSEA. The J segment lost 8 bases and the V segment lost 6 bases, leaving 12 bases of the junction unmatched. The CDR3 consists of 14 residues. CDR3 amino acids: CSVPGAGGGYEQFF. The CDR3 nucleotides read TGCAGCGTCCCGGGGGCAGGGGGCGGCTATGAGCAGTTCTTC.

The chain employs TRBV27 and TRBJ1-4; TRBD1 matches 10 bases. The V segment lost 5 bases and the J segment 7 bases; nucleotides outside the gene matches: 4. The CDR3 spans 14 residues. Per the germline V gene, CDR1 is MNHEY and CDR2 is SMNVEV (reference sequence). The CDR3: CASSGGQGSEKLFF. The CDR3 nucleotides read TGTGCCAGCAGTGGGGGACAGGGGAGTGAAAAACTGTTTTTT.

The CDR3 region is CASTLLGAGKSGELFF. In DNA form, the CDR3 reads TGTGCCAGCACTCTCCTAGGGGCAGGGAAGTCCGGGGAGCTGTTTTTT. The chain couples TRBV28 to TRBJ2-2, with TRBD1 as a possible D gene (5 bases). Trimming took 7 bases from V and 6 from J, leaving 21 bases between them. Germline-derived CDR1 and CDR2 are MDHEN and SYDVKM. CDR3 length: 16 residues.

The rearrangement links TRBV2 to TRBJ2-1, with TRBD2 matching over 7 bases. Looked up from germline, CDR1 is SNHLY and CDR2 is FYNNEI. This CDR3 has 16 residues. J was trimmed by 2 bases and V by 2 bases; bases with no gene match: 6. The CDR3 region has the DNA TGTGCCAGCAGTGAAACCCTAGCGGCAACCTACAATGAGCAGTTCTTC. It translates to CASSETLAATYNEQFF.

The chain couples TRBV5-5 to TRBJ2-3; 11 nucleotides align to TRBD2. The germline gives CDR1 SGHKS, CDR2 YYEKEE (reference sequence). This CDR3 has 17 amino acids. With V trimmed by 2 bases and J by 2 bases, 7 bases remained unmatched. The CDR3 DNA follows: TGTGCCAGCAGCTTAATGACTAGCGGGAAGCCCACAGATACGCAGTATTTT. Protein product: CASSLMTSGKPTDTQYF.

The V gene is TRBV9, the J gene TRBJ2-7; D is possibly TRBD2 (5 bases). The V and J ends lost 3 bases and 2 bases respectively, with 12 bases between them. This CDR3 is built from 14 residues. Germline-derived CDR1 and CDR2 are SGDLS and YYNGEE. CDR3 nucleotide sequence: TGTGCCAGCAGCGAATCGGGAATACCCTACGAGCAGTACTTC. Its protein is CASSESGIPYEQYF.

V and J are TRBV14 and TRBJ2-1; the match to TRBD2 covers 9 bases. This CDR3 is 16 amino acids long. The V gene end was trimmed by 0 bases and the J gene end by 9 bases; junction bases not matched to a gene: 9. Germline CDR1 reads SGHDN; CDR2 reads FVKESK. As DNA, the CDR3 is TGTGCCAGCAGCCAAGAGGGGACTAGCAAACCGAGTGAGCAGTTCTTC. It is translated as CASSQEGTSKPSEQFF.

This clone was seen just once. This chain joins TRBV7-6 and TRBJ2-1; 10 bases agree with TRBD2. The CDR3 sequence is 16 residues long. Germline V gene data show CDR1 as SGHVS and CDR2 as FNYEAQ. The junction had 5 bases not matched to a gene; V was cut back by 4 bases and J by 2 bases. In DNA, the CDR3 is TGTGCCAGCAGCTACGATAGCGGGAGGCCCTACAATGAGCAGTTCTTC. Translation: CASSYDSGRPYNEQFF.

The V gene is TRBV7-8, the J gene TRBJ2-7; no definite D call. The length of the CDR3 is 15 residues. With 3 bases removed from V and 6 bases from J, the gap between germline ends came to 18 bases. Germline V gene lookup returns CDR1 SGHVS and CDR2 FQNEAQ. The CDR3 loop is CASSFARLRLVEQYF. CDR3 DNA: TGTGCCAGCAGCTTCGCCCGATTACGGTTAGTCGAGCAGTACTTC.

This sequence joins TRBV19 and TRBJ2-7; 7 bases agree with TRBD1. The ends lost 3 bases at V and 4 bases at J; junction bases unmatched: 3. There are 13 residues in the CDR3. CDR1 and CDR2 from the germline V gene are LNHDA and SQIVND (reference sequence). As DNA, the CDR3 is TGTGCCAGTAGTATGACAGGGATTTACGAGCAGTACTTC. Translation: CASSMTGIYEQYF.

The chain combines TRBV10-3 with TRBJ1-6; D remains ambiguous. Germline CDR1 and CDR2: ENHRY and SYGVKD. V was shortened by 8 bases and J by 5 bases, with 10 bases between the two germline ends. The CDR3 is 13 amino acids. The CDR3 reads CAISGRDNSPLHF. CDR3 DNA sequence: TGTGCCATCTCGGGGAGAGATAATTCACCCCTCCACTTT.

The chain joins TRBV6-5 to TRBJ1-1; D unresolved. The germline gives CDR1 MNHEY, CDR2 SVGAGI. Trimming took 3 bases from V and 3 from J, leaving 5 bases between them. CDR3 length equals 12 residues. The CDR3, as DNA: TGTGCCAGCAGTTATTCTGACACTGAAGCTTTCTTT. Translation gives CASSYSDTEAFF.

The chain combines TRBV11-3 with TRBJ1-1; D gene uncertain. The CDR3 loop spans 14 amino acids. The germline gives CDR1 SGHNT, CDR2 YENEEA. V lost 1 base and J lost 1, with 7 bases in between. The DNA for the CDR3 is TGTGCCAGCAGCTTAGCACAGACGAACACTGAAGCTTTCTTT. Amino acid sequence: CASSLAQTNTEAFF.